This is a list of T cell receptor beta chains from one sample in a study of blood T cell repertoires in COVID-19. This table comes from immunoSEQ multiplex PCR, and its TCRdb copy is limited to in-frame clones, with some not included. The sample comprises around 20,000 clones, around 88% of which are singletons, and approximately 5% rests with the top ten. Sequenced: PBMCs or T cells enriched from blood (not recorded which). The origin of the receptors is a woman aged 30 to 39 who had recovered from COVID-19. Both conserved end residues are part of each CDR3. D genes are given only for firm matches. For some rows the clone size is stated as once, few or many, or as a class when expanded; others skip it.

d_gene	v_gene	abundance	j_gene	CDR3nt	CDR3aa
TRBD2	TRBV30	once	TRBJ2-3	TGTGCCTGGAGTAGACTAGCGGTAGCAGATACGCAGTATTTT	CAWSRLAVADTQYF
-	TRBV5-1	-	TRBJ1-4	TGCGCCAGCAGCTTGGGGGGGCTGAATGAAAAACTGTTTTTT	CASSLGGLNEKLFF
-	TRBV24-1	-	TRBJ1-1	TGTGCCACCAGTGATTTGCTAGGTATGGTCTTT	CATSDLLGMVF
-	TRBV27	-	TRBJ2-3	TGTGCCAGCAGTTGGGGGGCAGATACGCAGTATTTT	CASSWGADTQYF
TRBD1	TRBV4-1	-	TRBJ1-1	TGCGCCAGCAGCCAAACAGGGGGCTTGAACACTGAAGCTTTCTTT	CASSQTGGLNTEAFF
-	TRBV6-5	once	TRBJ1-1	TGTGCCAGCATTAAAAGGGCAGGGAGGTACACTGAAGCTTTCTTT	CASIKRAGRYTEAFF
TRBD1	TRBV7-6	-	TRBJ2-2	TGTGCCAGCAGCTCCCTGACAGGGTCGGACACCGGGGAGCTGTTTTTT	CASSSLTGSDTGELFF
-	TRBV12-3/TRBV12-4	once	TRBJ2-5	TGTGCCAGCAGTTTCTACTCCCAAGAGACCCAGTACTTC	CASSFYSQETQYF
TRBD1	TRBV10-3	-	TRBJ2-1	TGTGCCATCAGTGAGTCGACAGGGGGTGTAAGTAATGAGCAGTTCTTC	CAISESTGGVSNEQFF
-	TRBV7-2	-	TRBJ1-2	TGTGCCAGCAGCTTACAACAGGCCACTAACTATGGCTACACCTTC	CASSLQQATNYGYTF
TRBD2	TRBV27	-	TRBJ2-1	TGTGCCAGCAGCCTAGGGACTAGCTACAATGAGCAGTTCTTC	CASSLGTSYNEQFF
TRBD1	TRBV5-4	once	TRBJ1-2	TGTGCCAGCAGCCAGGGACAGGGGGCTGCTGGCTACACCTTC	CASSQGQGAAGYTF
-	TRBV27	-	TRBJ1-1	TGTGCCAGCACCCCCGGGGGGGGACACACTGAAGCTTTCTTT	CASTPGGGHTEAFF
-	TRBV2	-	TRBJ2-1	TGTGCCAGCAGCTACGACTACAATGAGCAGTTCTTC	CASSYDYNEQFF
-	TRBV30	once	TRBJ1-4	TGTGCCTGGAGTCAAGGGGGGGGGTTAAATGAAAAACTGTTTTTT	CAWSQGGGLNEKLFF
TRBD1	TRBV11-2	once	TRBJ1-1	TGTGCCAGCAGCTGGGGACAGCTTAACACTGAAGCTTTCTTT	CASSWGQLNTEAFF
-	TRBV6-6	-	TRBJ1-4	TGTGCCAGCAGTTACGAGGTACATGAAAAACTGTTTTTT	CASSYEVHEKLFF
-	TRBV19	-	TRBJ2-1	TGTGCCAGTAGTATTGGGGGGGGCGTGGGTTTGGAGCAGTTCTTC	CASSIGGGVGLEQFF
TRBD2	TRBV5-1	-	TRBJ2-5	TGCGCCAGCAGCTTGGGCGAGCGGGACTACCAAGAGACCCAGTACTTC	CASSLGERDYQETQYF
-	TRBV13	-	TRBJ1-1	TGTGCCAGCAGCCCAGAAATAGGGGTGCGGAACACTGAAGCTTTCTTT	CASSPEIGVRNTEAFF
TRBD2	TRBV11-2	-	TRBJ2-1	TGTGCCAGCAGCGCCCGGGGGGACAATGAGCAGTTCTTC	CASSARGDNEQFF
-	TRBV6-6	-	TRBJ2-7	TGTGCCAGCAGTTACGCCGGGAACTCCTACGAGCAGTACTTC	CASSYAGNSYEQYF
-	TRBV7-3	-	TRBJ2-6	TGTGCCAGCAGCCCATTTAACAGCCCCACGGGGACTGGGGCCAACGTCCTGACTTTC	CASSPFNSPTGTGANVLTF
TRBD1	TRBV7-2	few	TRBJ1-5	TGTGCCAGCAGCTTGGGGGCAGGGGGACAGCCCCAGCATTTT	CASSLGAGGQPQHF
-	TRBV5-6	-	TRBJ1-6	TGTGCCAGCAGAGGAGGATCAGTGTGGTCACCCCTCCACTTT	CASRGGSVWSPLHF
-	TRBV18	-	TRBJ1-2	TGTGCCAGCTCACCTACAGGGACCAACAACGCTTATGGCTACACCTTC	CASSPTGTNNAYGYTF
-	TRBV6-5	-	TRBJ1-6	TGTGCCAGCAGTTACTCCCAGGGCGACTATAATTCACCCCTCCACTTT	CASSYSQGDYNSPLHF
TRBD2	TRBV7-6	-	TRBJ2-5	TGTGCCAGCAGCGGACTAGCGGGACAAGAGACCCAGTACTTC	CASSGLAGQETQYF
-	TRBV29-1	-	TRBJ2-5	TGCAGCGTTGCCCGGACTCAAGAGACCCAGTACTTC	CSVARTQETQYF
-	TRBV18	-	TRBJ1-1	TGTGCCAGCTCACCTAAGGGGGTAGGTGAAGCTTTCTTT	CASSPKGVGEAFF
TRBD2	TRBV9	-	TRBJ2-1	TGTGCCAGCAGCGTAGTGGCGGGGGGGCCTGTTGAGCAGTTCTTC	CASSVVAGGPVEQFF
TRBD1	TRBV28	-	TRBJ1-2	TGTGCCAGCAGATATACAGGGGGCGCTGGCTACACCTTC	CASRYTGGAGYTF
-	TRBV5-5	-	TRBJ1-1	TGTGCCAGCAGCCCCCGGGAAGGGATTCTCCCTGAAGCTTTCTTT	CASSPREGILPEAFF
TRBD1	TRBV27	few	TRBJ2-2	TGTGCCAGCAGTTTTTTTAGGACAGGGGGCGCGAACACCGGGGAGCTGTTTTTT	CASSFFRTGGANTGELFF
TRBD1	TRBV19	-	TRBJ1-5	TGTGCCAGTACCGACAGGGGAGAGCCCCAGCATTTT	CASTDRGEPQHF
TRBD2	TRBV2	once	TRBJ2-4	TGTGCCAGCAGTGAAGCGCTTAGGGGACTAGCGGGGGGGCCGGGAAACATTCAGTACTTC	CASSEALRGLAGGPGNIQYF
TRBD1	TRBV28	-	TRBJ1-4	TGTGCCAGCAGTTCACCGGGACAGGGGGCCTTAAGTGAAAAACTGTTTTTT	CASSSPGQGALSEKLFF
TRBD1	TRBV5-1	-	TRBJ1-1	TGCGCCAGCAGCCCTGCAGGGGGGATTTATACCACTGAAGCTTTCTTT	CASSPAGGIYTTEAFF
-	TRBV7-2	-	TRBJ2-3	TGTGCCAGCAGCCCTAGGGGGTTTGAGACAGATACGCAGTATTTT	CASSPRGFETDTQYF
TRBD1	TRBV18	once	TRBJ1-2	TGTGCCAGCTCACCTCAGGGGGCCGGTGGCTACACCTTC	CASSPQGAGGYTF
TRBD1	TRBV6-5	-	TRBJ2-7	TGTGCCAGCAGCCCCGGACAGGTACCCTACGAGCAGTACTTC	CASSPGQVPYEQYF
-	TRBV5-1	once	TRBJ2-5	TGCGCCAGCAGCTTCCGGTTCGATAACCAAGAGACCCAGTACTTC	CASSFRFDNQETQYF
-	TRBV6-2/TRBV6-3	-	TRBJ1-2	TGTGCCAGCAGTTACTCGATAAGGGGAACTTCTAACTATGGCTACACCTTC	CASSYSIRGTSNYGYTF
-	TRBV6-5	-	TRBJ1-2	TGTGCCAGCAGTACTCAGGGGTCTCATGGCTACACCTTC	CASSTQGSHGYTF
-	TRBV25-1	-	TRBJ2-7	TGTGCCAGCGGCAACTACGAGCAGTACTTC	CASGNYEQYF
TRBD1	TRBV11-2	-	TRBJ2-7	TGTGCCAGCAGTCCGGGACAGGGGATACCCTACGAGCAGTACTTC	CASSPGQGIPYEQYF
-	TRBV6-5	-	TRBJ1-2	TGTGCCAGCACCGACGGACACGGACGGCCCTATGGCTACACCTTC	CASTDGHGRPYGYTF
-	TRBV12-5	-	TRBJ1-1	TGTGCTAGTGCTCAAAACAGGGCGAACACTGAAGCTTTCTTT	CASAQNRANTEAFF
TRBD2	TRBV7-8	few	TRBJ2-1	TGTGCCAGCAGCTTAGGCGCTAGCGGGGGGAATGAGCAGTTCTTC	CASSLGASGGNEQFF
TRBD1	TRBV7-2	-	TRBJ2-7	TGTGCCAGCAGCTTAGCTTTTACCGGGACAGCCTTTTCCTACGAGCAGTACTTC	CASSLAFTGTAFSYEQYF
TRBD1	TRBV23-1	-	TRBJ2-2	TGCGCCAGCAGTCTCCTCGGGACAGGGGTAATGAAGGAGCTGTTTTTT	CASSLLGTGVMKELFF